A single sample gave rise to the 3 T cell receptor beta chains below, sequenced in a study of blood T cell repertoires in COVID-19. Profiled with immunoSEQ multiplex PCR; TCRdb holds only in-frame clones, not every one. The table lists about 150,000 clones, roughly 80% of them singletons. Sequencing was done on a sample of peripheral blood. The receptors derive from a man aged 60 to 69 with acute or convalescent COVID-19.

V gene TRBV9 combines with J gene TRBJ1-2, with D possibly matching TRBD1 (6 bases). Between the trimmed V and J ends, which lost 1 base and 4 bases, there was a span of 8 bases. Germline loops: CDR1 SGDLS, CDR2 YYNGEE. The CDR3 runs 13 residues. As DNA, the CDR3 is TGTGCCAGCAGCGTACCAGGGGCCTATGGCTACACCTTC. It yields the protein CASSVPGAYGYTF.

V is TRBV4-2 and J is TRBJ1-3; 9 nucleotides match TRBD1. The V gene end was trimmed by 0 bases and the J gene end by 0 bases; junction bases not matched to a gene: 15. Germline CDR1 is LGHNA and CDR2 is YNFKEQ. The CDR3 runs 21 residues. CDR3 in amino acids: CASSQDILRTGAFSSGNTIYF. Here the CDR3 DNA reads TGTGCCAGCAGCCAAGATATCTTACGGACAGGGGCCTTTAGCTCTGGAAACACCATATATTTT.

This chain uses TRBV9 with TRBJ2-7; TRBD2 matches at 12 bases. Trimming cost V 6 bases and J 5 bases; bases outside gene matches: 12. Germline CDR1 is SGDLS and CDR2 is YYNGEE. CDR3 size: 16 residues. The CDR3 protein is CASTLRASGRVDEQYF. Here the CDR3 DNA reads TGTGCCAGCACCCTCCGGGCTAGCGGGAGGGTAGACGAGCAGTACTTC.